This T cell receptor (beta chain) appears in the sequencing data of a study of regulatory T cells in long-lasting Graves disease. Findings and limits, study-wide: When disease was persistent, TRBV28, TRBJ1-2 and TRBJ2-5 were the favored segments.

This clonotype was detected many times. Its antigen is undetermined. Sample time point: newly diagnosed GD, antithyroid drugs for less than 3 months. Construction of the TCR library relied on RNA isolated from PBMCs. The CDR3 runs to 13 residues. V was pared by 4 bases and J by 3 bases, with 7 bases between. CDR1 is SNHLY, CDR2 FYNNEI, per germline. Building of the TCR beta libraries involved iRepertoire HTBI primers and Arm-PCR of CDR3 regions. TCRdb fed the multiplex PCR reads into MiXCR, producing one record per CDR3 protein. The table lists some 200,000 distinct CDR3 sequences, 15% to 20% of them singletons, with approximately 12% in the top ten. This sample was shared with a second study, whose subject was T cells in Graves' hyperthyroidism and ophthalmopathy. From that report: The authors' 13 V-J model separated ophthalmopathy from stable hyperthyroidism.

The chain carries TRBV2 and TRBJ1-3, with D hard to call. The sample was peripheral blood mononuclear cells (PBMCs), taken at new diagnosis, from a patient treated with antithyroid drugs. This clonotype originated in a woman aged 30 to 39 with Graves disease. The CDR3 protein is CASSGTGGNTIYF. In DNA form, the CDR3 reads TGTGCCAGCAGTGGAACCGGTGGAAACACCATATATTTT.